This T cell receptor (beta chain) was sequenced in a study of shared clonotypes between healthy human individuals (dated by TCRdb to about 2020). Regarding the study in general: A few men and a couple of women, aged 18 to 49 years, made up the cohort. To estimate repertoire size and how much clonotype sharing occurs between individuals, the study deeply sequenced the blood TCR repertoires of five healthy adults. Different laboratories and diverse techniques were used to prepare libraries and sequence TCR repertoires, to increase sequencing depth and limit assay-specific biases. Leukapheresis yielded between about 0.8 and 8.9 billion PBMCs per donor. On the study overall, not on this receptor specifically: Only blood was sampled, and tissue TCR repertoires likely differ from those in blood. Based on pairwise subsampling, the degree of clonotype sharing among donors was expected to be affected by sequencing depth. Because the study included a small number of donors, the genetic and exposure-history diversity represented was limited.

Notes on this clone: It lacks a known antigen. No base qualities exist here, and no much larger clone lies one base off it.

Using the deep immunoSEQ assay, TCR CDR3 regions were amplified from genomic DNA by multiplex PCR. Genomic DNA extracted from each cell subset was distributed evenly over all wells of several immunoSEQ 96-well plates, and each plate served as one replicate. Each replicate PCR for unsorted PBMC received around 330 ng genomic DNA, equal to approximately 30,000 T cell genomes. Genomic DNA from unsorted PBMC was sequenced over ten immunoSEQ deep assay plates. The purified libraries were quantified using a Qubit 3.0 fluorometer, sized with a Bioanalyzer 2100, and then quantified again using the KAPA Library Quantification kit. Every immunoSEQ 96-well plate was sequenced on a dedicated single-read 150-cycle Illumina NextSeq 550 flow cell. The paper's processing steps were these. Because the immunoSEQ output held only junctional sequences and lacked quality scores, the filtering could not match the filtering applied to full-length reads. Sequences were annotated with PyIR, a Python wrapper for IgBLAST v1.9, using IMGT germline references to assign V/J genes and CDR3. Any read was removed if the V/J assignment was weak (E-value above 1e-6), the CDR3 was missing, or the read contained stop codons, out-of-frame junctions, or ambiguous translated residues. V3J clonotypes were defined as sequences sharing the same inferred V gene, J gene, and CDR3 amino acid sequence. The percentage overlap between two repertoires was calculated by dividing the number of shared unique clonotypes by the size of the smaller repertoire. Three approaches were used to assess repertoire richness: RTK rarefaction, the Chao1 estimator, and Recon v2.1 estimates of unobserved clonotypes. TCRdb took over this immuneACCESS table, retaining in-frame rearrangements with V and J assigned. Such tables are incomplete; in checked studies, under half of the missing clones stem from an unresolved V gene, and the remainder is unexplained. The DNA was the basis for D and trimming; V, J and clone size are from that table. This sample is represented by 450,000 to 500,000 clones; over 70% of them were singletons. The ten largest clones add up to about 13% of the sample.

Taken from the germline V gene, the CDR1 and CDR2 loops are MDHEN and SYDVKM. Counted from cysteine to phenylalanine, this CDR3 has 18 amino acids. This entry keeps only the CDR3 DNA: 54 bases, framed from base 1. V lost 6 bases and J lost 4 bases, and the count of bases not matched to a germline gene is 18. The donors were healthy, HIV-negative adults who had no recently reported acute infections or vaccinations. Every donor was a Caucasian adult residing in Nashville, Tennessee, USA. For unsorted samples, roughly 86 million PBMCs were counted and genomic DNA was extracted with the QIAamp DNA Blood Mini kit. Blood was collected by leukapheresis, and PBMCs were isolated by Ficoll-Histopaque density gradient centrifugation and then cryopreserved in liquid nitrogen vapor phase.

The TCR sequence derives from a middle-aged woman in good health. Some clones in this sample may be carry-over from other donors' samples. The sequence is built from TRBV28 and TRBJ2-5; TRBD2 matches 9 bases in the middle. The specimen was PBMCs. The CDR3 amino acid sequence is: CASSLVGASGVSGETQYF. The nucleotide sequence reads as follows: TGTGCCAGCAGCCTCGTAGGGGCTAGCGGGGTATCAGGAGAGACCCAGTACTTC.